Each of the 32 T cell receptor beta chains below was sequenced from the same sample in a study of T-cell reconstitution after alpha-beta-depleted transplantation in children. The authors prepared the TCRbeta library with unique molecular identifiers. Each CDR3 protein gets one entry after TCRdb re-called the PCR reads with MiXCR. The table records about 540,000 distinct CDR3 sequences, approximately 20% of them present only once. The specimen was PBMCs from the stem cell graft donor, collected from the stem cell graft. These receptors were taken from a human donor who donated a stem cell graft to a child with acute lymphoblastic leukemia.

As DNA, the CDR3 is TGCAGCGTTGACCTAGCGGGAGGGAAGTGGGAGACCCAGTACTTC. This codes for CSVDLAGGKWETQYF. V usage is TRBV29-1 and J usage is TRBJ2-5; TRBD2 matches 12 bases. CDR3 length: 15 amino acids. Trimming took 3 bases from V and 5 from J; bases not matched to a gene: 7. Germline lookup yields CDR1 SQVTM and CDR2 ANQGSEA.

This clonotype was seen a handful of times. This rearrangement joins TRBV5-1 to TRBJ2-1; TRBD1 matches 7 bases. Trimming removed 0 bases from V and 8 bases from J; junction bases left unmatched: 5. Germline CDR1 and CDR2: SGHRS and YFSETQ. The CDR3 covers 14 residues. CDR3 in DNA: TGCGCCAGCAGCTTGGGACAGGGTATCGATGAGCAGTTCTTC. Amino acids: CASSLGQGIDEQFF. The variable domain in full, completed from reference TRBV5-1 and TRBJ2-1, reads KAGVTQTPRYLIKTRGQQVTLSCSPISGHRSVSWYQQTPGQGLQFLFEYFSETQRNKGNFPGRFSGRQFSNSRSEMNVSTLELGDSALYLCASSLGQGIDEQFFGPGTRLTVL.

There are a few counts of this clonotype. This rearrangement joins TRBV7-9 to TRBJ2-2, with D uncertain. This CDR3 spans 16 amino acids. Between the trimmed V and J ends, which lost 5 bases and 0 bases, there was a span of 13 bases. Germline V gene sequence: CDR1 SEHNR, CDR2 FQNEAQ (reference sequence). CDR3 DNA: TGTGCCAGCAGCCCCACTGGAAGGGCGAACACCGGGGAGCTGTTTTTT. It is translated as CASSPTGRANTGELFF.

The J gene is TRBJ2-2, the V gene TRBV7-3; the D gene is possibly TRBD2 (6 bases). CDR1 is SGHTA and CDR2 is FQGTGA in the germline V gene. The CDR3 length is 16 residues. V was shortened by 6 bases and J by 0 bases, with 14 bases between the two germline ends. The CDR3 region has the DNA TGTGCCAGCAGTCCAACGGGACTCGCGAACACCGGGGAGCTGTTTTTT. The encoded protein is CASSPTGLANTGELFF.

This chain connects TRBV10-2 to TRBJ2-5; 8 bases align to TRBD1. The V gene end was trimmed by 5 bases and the J gene end by 7 bases; junction bases not matched to a gene: 18. The CDR3 has 17 residues. Germline CDR1 is WSHSY and CDR2 is SAAADI. CDR3 bases: TGCGCCAGCAGTCCGGAACAGGGGGGCATTGGCCCAGTGACCCAGTACTTC. This sequence encodes CASSPEQGGIGPVTQYF.

This clonotype was found a few times. The chain uses TRBV7-2 and TRBJ2-7, with a tentative D call TRBD2 (6 bases). The germline V gene has CDR1 SGHTA and CDR2 FQGNSA. The CDR3 totals 16 residues. Trimming removed 2 bases from V and 3 bases from J, with 17 bases in between. Here the CDR3 reads CASSLSRDTYRYEQYF. The CDR3 coding sequence is TGTGCCAGCAGCTTATCGCGGGATACCTACCGCTACGAGCAGTACTTC.

This chain connects TRBV20-1 to TRBJ2-1, with TRBD2 identical over 13 bases. CDR3 length equals 21 residues. Germline CDR1 is DFQATT and CDR2 is SNEGSKA (reference sequence). The J segment lost 1 base and the V segment lost 1 base, leaving 16 bases of the junction unmatched. The CDR3 spells CSARASGSGLAGVGSYNEQFF. The CDR3 coding sequence is TGCAGTGCTAGAGCATCGGGGAGCGGACTAGCGGGAGTCGGGTCCTACAATGAGCAGTTCTTC.

V gene TRBV7-9 combines with J gene TRBJ2-4; possible D gene TRBD2, 6 bases. Germline V gene lookup returns CDR1 SEHNR and CDR2 FQNEAQ (reference sequence). The CDR3 covers 16 residues. Trimming took off 5 bases at V and 0 bases at J, with 14 bases between the two ends. The CDR3 region has the DNA TGTGCCAGCAGCGTGCGGGACGGATTAGCCAAAAACATTCAGTACTTC. Protein: CASSVRDGLAKNIQYF.

This sequence joins TRBV12-3 or TRBV12-4 and TRBJ2-3, with D maybe TRBD1 (7 bases). V lost 7 bases and J 2 bases, leaving 22 bases between the germline ends. The CDR3 covers 17 residues. CDR3 nucleotides: TGTGCCAGCACCCTAGAACAGGGGACTCATGTCACAGATACGCAGTATTTT. Translating gives CASTLEQGTHVTDTQYF.

This clonotype has more than one count but fewer than ten. The J gene is TRBJ2-1, the V gene TRBV12-3 or TRBV12-4; TRBD1 or TRBD2 may be the D gene (5 bases each). The CDR3 consists of 16 residues. With 5 bases removed from V and 2 bases from J, the gap between germline ends came to 16 bases. The CDR3 sequence: CASSGWTGAAYNEQFF. The CDR3 coding sequence is TGTGCCAGCAGTGGGTGGACTGGGGCGGCCTACAATGAGCAGTTCTTC.

This clonotype was detected many times. The rearrangement uses TRBV7-9 and TRBJ2-1, with D perhaps matching TRBD2 (5 bases). CDR1 and CDR2 (germline): SEHNR, FQNEAQ (reference sequence). The CDR3 is made up of 15 amino acids. Trimming took 0 bases from V and 0 from J, leaving 6 bases between them. As DNA, the CDR3 is TGTGCCAGCAGCTTAGCGGGGAGCTCCTACAATGAGCAGTTCTTC. This gives the protein CASSLAGSSYNEQFF.

This clonotype has only a few counts. The chain has TRBV7-9 and TRBJ2-1; tentative D call: TRBD2 (6 bases). In germline, CDR1 is SEHNR, CDR2 FQNEAQ (reference sequence). CDR3 length: 15 residues. Between the trimmed V and J ends, which lost 5 bases and 6 bases, there was a span of 17 bases. The CDR3 DNA follows: TGTGCCAGCAGCCCGAGGCGGGGTGTTGGCAATGAGCAGTTCTTC. Translation: CASSPRRGVGNEQFF.

A few counts support this clonotype. The rearrangement links TRBV18 to TRBJ2-7, with TRBD1 as a possible D gene (6 bases). The CDR3 is 13 amino acids. The V gene's germline CDR1 is KGHSH and CDR2 LQKENI. With 3 bases removed from V and 7 bases from J, the gap between germline ends came to 13 bases. The CDR3 here is CASSPITGFEQYF. CDR3 bases: TGTGCCAGCTCACCGATAACAGGGTTTGAGCAGTACTTC. The whole variable domain, filled in from reference TRBV18 and TRBJ2-7, reads NAGVMQNPRHLVRRRGQEARLRCSPMKGHSHVYWYRQLPEEGLKFMVYLQKENIIDESGMPKERFSAEFPKEGPSILRIQQVVRGDSAAYFCASSPITGFEQYFGPGTRLTVT.

The rearrangement joins TRBV5-1 to TRBJ2-2, with 15 bases fitting TRBD2. The V gene end was trimmed by 4 bases and the J gene end by 4 bases; junction bases not matched to a gene: 2. The length of the CDR3 is 16 residues. Germline CDR1 and CDR2: SGHRS and YFSETQ. The CDR3 nucleotides are TGCGCCAGCAGCGTGGGACTAGCGGGAGGCACCGGGGAGCTGTTTTTT. Protein sequence: CASSVGLAGGTGELFF.

Concerning this clonotype itself: Because the CDR3 is missing its conserved closing phenylalanine or tryptophan, this is likely a read error. The V call is TRBV6-5, the J call TRBJ1-5; TRBD1 is a possible D gene (5 bases). Germline V gene data show CDR1 as MNHEY and CDR2 as SVGAGI. V shed 0 bases and J shed 5 bases, with 11 bases lying between them. The CDR3 spans 15 residues. CDR3 nucleotide sequence: TGTGCCAGCAGTTACTCGACAGCCTCTTATCAGCCCCAGCATCTT. It codes for CASSYSTASYQPQHL.

The rearrangement joins TRBV15 to TRBJ2-1; D may be TRBD2 (6 bases). V shed 3 bases and J shed 2 bases, with 11 bases lying between them. CDR3 size: 15 residues. Germline lookup yields CDR1 LNHNV and CDR2 YYDKDF (reference sequence). CDR3 region: CATSSGSDPYNEQFF. The CDR3 region has the DNA TGTGCCACCAGCAGCGGGAGCGACCCCTACAATGAGCAGTTCTTC. Complete variable domain (other parts from reference TRBV15 and TRBJ2-1): DAMVIQNPRYQVTQFGKPVTLSCSQTLNHNVMYWYQQKSSQAPKLLFHYYDKDFNNEADTPDNFQSRRPNTSFCFLDIRSPGLGDTAMYLCATSSGSDPYNEQFFGPGTRLTVL.

This clonotype was seen only a few times. The chain is built from TRBV15 and TRBJ2-3; D unresolved. From germline, CDR1 is LNHNV and CDR2 YYDKDF (reference sequence). CDR3 length: 12 residues. Trimming removed 0 bases from V and 4 bases from J, with 2 bases in between. CDR3 protein: CATSRDSDTQYF. In nucleotides, the CDR3 is TGTGCCACCAGCAGAGATTCAGATACGCAGTATTTT.

This clonotype was counted a few times. V usage is TRBV7-2 and J usage is TRBJ1-5, with a possible D match to TRBD1 (6 bases). In germline, CDR1 is SGHTA, CDR2 FQGNSA. This CDR3 has 13 residues. V lost 5 bases and J lost 7, with 12 bases in between. The CDR3 here is CASSPDRYQPQHF. In DNA, the CDR3 is TGTGCCAGCAGCCCCGACAGGTACCAGCCCCAGCATTTT.

Only a few counts were recorded for this clonotype. The genes are TRBV5-1 and TRBJ2-1; TRBD2 matches at 16 bases. V shed 0 bases, J shed 4 bases, and the junction held 10 bases outside the gene matches. Per the germline V gene, CDR1 is SGHRS and CDR2 is YFSETQ. This CDR3 comprises 20 residues. CDR3 DNA: TGCGCCAGCAGCTTGGCGGGACTAGCGGGAGGGAAGCCTTCTTACAATGAGCAGTTCTTC. This gives the protein CASSLAGLAGGKPSYNEQFF.

This clonotype was counted a few times. This chain connects TRBV9 to TRBJ1-1, with a possible D match to TRBD1 (5 bases). The germline CDR1 and CDR2 sequences are SGDLS and YYNGEE. The CDR3 length is 13 residues. V was pared by 0 bases and J by 5 bases, with 8 bases between. In DNA, the CDR3 is TGTGCCAGCAGCGTAGTTTGGGGGACTGAAGCTTTCTTT. Its protein product is CASSVVWGTEAFF. The whole variable domain, filled in from reference TRBV9 and TRBJ1-1, reads DSGVTQTPKHLITATGQRVTLRCSPRSGDLSVYWYQQSLDQGLQFLIQYYNGEERAKGNILERFSAQQFPDLHSELNLSSLELGDSALYFCASSVVWGTEAFFGQGTRLTVV.

This clonotype was seen a handful of times. This chain joins TRBV6-1 and TRBJ2-3, with 7 nucleotides matching TRBD1. The length of the CDR3 is 15 residues. Germline CDR1 is MNHNS and CDR2 is SASEGT. Unmatched junction bases numbered 8, after V lost 7 bases and J lost 1 base. CDR3 residues: CASIRGTGGTDTQYF. In DNA form, the CDR3 reads TGTGCCAGCATCCGCGGCACAGGGGGCACAGATACGCAGTATTTT.

This clonotype was seen only a few times. The chain recombines TRBV5-1 with TRBJ1-2; D remains ambiguous. V lost 2 bases to trimming and J lost 6 bases, with 5 bases between them. Germline V lookup: CDR1 SGHRS, CDR2 YFSETQ. The CDR3 has 11 amino acids. The CDR3 bases are TGCGCCAGCAGCTTACAAGATGGCTACACCTTC. Protein: CASSLQDGYTF. Using reference TRBV5-1 and TRBJ1-2 for the parts outside the CDR3, the full variable domain is KAGVTQTPRYLIKTRGQQVTLSCSPISGHRSVSWYQQTPGQGLQFLFEYFSETQRNKGNFPGRFSGRQFSNSRSEMNVSTLELGDSALYLCASSLQDGYTFGSGTRLTVV.

This clonotype was detected a few times. This sequence joins TRBV6-5 and TRBJ2-1; D unclear. Looked up from germline, CDR1 is MNHEY and CDR2 is SVGAGI. The CDR3 covers 16 residues. V lost 3 bases, J lost 4 bases, and 16 bases lay in between. In DNA form, the CDR3 reads TGTGCCAGCAGTTATGGCCGGCTCGCGGATTACAATGAGCAGTTCTTC. Encoded protein: CASSYGRLADYNEQFF.

About this clonotype: The junction differs from germline at one of its ends, possibly a read error. The chain employs TRBV7-9 and TRBJ1-1; D unresolved. Germline assignment: CDR1 SEHNR and CDR2 FQNEAQ (reference sequence). CDR3 size: 13 residues. The CDR3 DNA follows: TGTGCCAGCATCTTAACGGTCGCCACTGAAGCTTTCTTT. Amino acids: CASILTVATEAFF.

This clonotype showed up just a few times. Here the CDR3 DNA reads TGTGCCAGCCGAGGGACGGGCACAGATACGCAGTATTTT. Its protein product is CASRGTGTDTQYF. V gene TRBV2 combines with J gene TRBJ2-3; D is tentatively TRBD1 or TRBD2 (5 bases each). Between the trimmed V and J ends, which lost 8 bases and 1 base, there was a span of 10 bases. The CDR3 extends over 13 amino acids. Germline values: CDR1 SNHLY, CDR2 FYNNEI. Full variable domain (rest looked up from reference TRBV2 and TRBJ2-3): EPEVTQTPSHQVTQMGQEVILRCVPISNHLYFYWYRQILGQKVEFLVSFYNNEISEKSEIFDDQFSVERPDGSNFTLKIRSTKLEDSAMYFCASRGTGTDTQYFGPGTRLTVL.

V is TRBV6-1 and J is TRBJ1-5; tentatively, D is TRBD1 (5 bases). Germline V CDR1 and CDR2: MNHNS, SASEGT. The ends were cut back, 0 bases at V and 3 bases at J, with 18 bases in the middle. This CDR3 comprises 18 residues. CDR3 bases: TGTGCCAGCAGTGAAGCCCGGCGAACGGGACCGTACAATCAGCCCCAGCATTTT. Residues: CASSEARRTGPYNQPQHF.

The chain carries TRBV7-6 and TRBJ2-3, with D uncertain. Germline-derived CDR1 and CDR2 are SGHVS and FNYEAQ. The V and J ends lost 3 bases and 1 base respectively, with 11 bases between them. The CDR3 loop spans 15 amino acids. Written as DNA, the CDR3 is TGTGCCAGCAGCTTCCAGGAACTGGGCACAGATACGCAGTATTTT. The encoded protein is CASSFQELGTDTQYF.

The V and J genes are TRBV15 and TRBJ1-1; tentative D call: TRBD1 (6 bases). Germline CDR1 is LNHNV and CDR2 is YYDKDF (reference sequence). The CDR3 sequence is 14 residues long. V was clipped by 5 bases and J by 6 bases, with 16 bases between them. This CDR3 reads CATSRRTADPEAFF. The CDR3 nucleotides are TGTGCCACCAGCCGCAGGACAGCCGATCCTGAAGCTTTCTTT.

This clonotype was counted between two and nine times. CDR3 nucleotide sequence: TGTGCCAGCAGCTTCAGGGTTGAAGCTTTCTTT. As protein: CASSFRVEAFF. J is TRBJ1-1 and V is TRBV7-2; D perhaps matches TRBD1 (5 bases). Germline-derived CDR1 and CDR2 are SGHTA and FQGNSA. V shed 3 bases and J shed 7 bases, with 6 bases lying between them. This CDR3 has 11 amino acids.

The chain employs TRBV4-1 and TRBJ1-1; D call uncertain. The V gene lost 3 bases and the J gene lost 0 bases, with 14 bases spanning the gap. The CDR3 runs 16 residues. Germline V gives CDR1 MGHRA, CDR2 YSYEKL. CDR3 region: CASSHDPLNMNTEAFF. The DNA for the CDR3 is TGCGCCAGCAGCCATGACCCCCTCAACATGAACACTGAAGCTTTCTTT.

The chain recombines TRBV3-1 with TRBJ2-1; no clear D gene. The CDR3 loop spans 15 amino acids. The germline CDR1 and CDR2 sequences are LGHDT and YNNKEL (reference sequence). With 0 bases removed from V and 2 bases from J, the gap between germline ends came to 8 bases. CDR3 nucleotide sequence: TGTGCCAGCAGCCAAGACCCCACGCCCTACAATGAGCAGTTCTTC. Translated, it gives CASSQDPTPYNEQFF.

The chain carries TRBV4-1 and TRBJ2-3; 12 nucleotides align to TRBD1. The J segment lost 1 base and the V segment lost 1 base, leaving 3 bases of the junction unmatched. The CDR3 runs 17 residues. Germline V lookup: CDR1 MGHRA, CDR2 YSYEKL. CDR3 in amino acids: CASSQGDRGLGTDTQYF. In nucleotides, the CDR3 is TGCGCCAGCAGCCAAGGGGACAGGGGGCTTGGCACAGATACGCAGTATTTT.